This T cell receptor beta chain originates from a study of blood T cell repertoires in COVID-19. Study as a whole: T cells, B-cell-depleted T cells, or PBMCs provided the cDNA or gDNA that served as material.

V gave up 2 bases and J gave up 5 bases, with 12 bases separating them. The CDR3 covers 15 residues. In germline, CDR1 is SGHDN, CDR2 FVKESK. How the authors handled the data: Scientists estimated how many nucleated cells there were by amplifying reference gene primers. Repertoires were generated with immunoSEQ multiplex PCR, while TCRdb's copy carries only in-frame clones and drops some. That table gives V, J and clone size, and the DNA gave D and trimming. The repertoire holds roughly 200,000 clones, with 70% to 90% as singletons. This chain links TRBV14 with TRBJ2-2, with D perhaps matching TRBD2 (6 bases). The specimen sequenced was peripheral blood. The receptor's source is a man older than 75 with acute or convalescent COVID-19. The CDR3 nucleotides are TGTGCCAGCAGCCAAACGGACGGGAGAACCGGGGAGCTGTTTTTT. Translation gives CASSQTDGRTGELFF. Together with reference TRBV14 and TRBJ2-2, the CDR3 gives the full variable domain: EAGVTQFPSHSVIEKGQTVTLRCDPISGHDNLYWYRRVMGKEIKFLLHFVKESKQDESGMPNNRFLAERTGGTYSTLKVQPAELEDSGVYFCASSQTDGRTGELFFGEGSRLTVL.